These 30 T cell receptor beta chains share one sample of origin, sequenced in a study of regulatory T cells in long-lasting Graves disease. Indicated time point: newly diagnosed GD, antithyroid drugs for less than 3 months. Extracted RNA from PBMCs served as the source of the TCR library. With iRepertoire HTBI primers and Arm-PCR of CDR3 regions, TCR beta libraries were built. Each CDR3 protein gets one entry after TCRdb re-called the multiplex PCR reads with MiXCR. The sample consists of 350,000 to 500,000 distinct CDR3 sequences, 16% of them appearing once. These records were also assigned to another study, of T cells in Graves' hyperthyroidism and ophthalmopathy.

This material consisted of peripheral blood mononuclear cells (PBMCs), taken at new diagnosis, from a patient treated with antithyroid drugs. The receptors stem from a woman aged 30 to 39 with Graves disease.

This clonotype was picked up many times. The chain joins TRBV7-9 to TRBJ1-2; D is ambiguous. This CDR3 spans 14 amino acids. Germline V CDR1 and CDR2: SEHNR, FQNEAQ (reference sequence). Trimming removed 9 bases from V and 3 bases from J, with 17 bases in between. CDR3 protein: CASTFEGADYGYTF. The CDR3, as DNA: TGTGCCAGTACGTTCGAGGGCGCCGACTATGGCTACACCTTC.

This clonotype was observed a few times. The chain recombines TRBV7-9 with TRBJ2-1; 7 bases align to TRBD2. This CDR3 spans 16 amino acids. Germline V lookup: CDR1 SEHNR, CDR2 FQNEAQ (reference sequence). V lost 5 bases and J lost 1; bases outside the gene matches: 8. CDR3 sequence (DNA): TGTGCCAGCAGCCCCCTTGGCGGGAGTTCCTACAATGAGCAGTTCTTC. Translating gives CASSPLGGSSYNEQFF.

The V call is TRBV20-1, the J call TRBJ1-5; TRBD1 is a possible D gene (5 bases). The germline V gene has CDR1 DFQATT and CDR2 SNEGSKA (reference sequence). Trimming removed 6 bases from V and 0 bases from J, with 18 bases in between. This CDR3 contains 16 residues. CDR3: CSAPYRGDYSNQPQHF. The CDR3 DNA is TGCAGTGCCCCCTACCGAGGGGATTATAGCAATCAGCCCCAGCATTTT.

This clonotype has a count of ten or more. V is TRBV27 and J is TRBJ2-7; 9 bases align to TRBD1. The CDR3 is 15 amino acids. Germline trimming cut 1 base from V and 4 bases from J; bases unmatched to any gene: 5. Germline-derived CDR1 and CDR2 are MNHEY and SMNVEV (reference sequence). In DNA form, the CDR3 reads TGTGCCAGCAGTTTATGGGACAGGGTAAGATACGAGCAGTACTTC. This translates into CASSLWDRVRYEQYF.

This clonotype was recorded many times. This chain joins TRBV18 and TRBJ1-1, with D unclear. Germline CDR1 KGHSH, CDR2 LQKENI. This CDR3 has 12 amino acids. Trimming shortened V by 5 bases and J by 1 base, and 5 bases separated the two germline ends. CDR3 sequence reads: CASSGRNTEAFF. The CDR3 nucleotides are TGTGCCAGCTCAGGACGGAACACTGAAGCTTTCTTT.

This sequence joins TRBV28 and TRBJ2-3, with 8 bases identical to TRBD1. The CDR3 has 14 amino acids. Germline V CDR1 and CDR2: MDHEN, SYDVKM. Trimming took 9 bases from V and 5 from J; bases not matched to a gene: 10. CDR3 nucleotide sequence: TGTGCCAGTACCGCCACAGGGGGTGGAGATACGCAGTATTTT. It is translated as CASTATGGGDTQYF.

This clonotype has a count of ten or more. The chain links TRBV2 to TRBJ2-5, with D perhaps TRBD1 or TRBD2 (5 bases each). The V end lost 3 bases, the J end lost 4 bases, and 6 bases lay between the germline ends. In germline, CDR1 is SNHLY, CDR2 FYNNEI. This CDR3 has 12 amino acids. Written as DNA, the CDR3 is TGTGCCAGCAGTGAGGGGACAGAGACCCAGTACTTC. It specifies CASSEGTETQYF.

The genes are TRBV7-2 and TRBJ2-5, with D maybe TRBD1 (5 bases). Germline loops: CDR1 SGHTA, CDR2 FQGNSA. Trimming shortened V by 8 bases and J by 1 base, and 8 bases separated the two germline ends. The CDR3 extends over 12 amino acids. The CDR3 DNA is TGTGCCAGCGAAAGGGGCCAAGAGACCCAGTACTTC. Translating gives CASERGQETQYF.

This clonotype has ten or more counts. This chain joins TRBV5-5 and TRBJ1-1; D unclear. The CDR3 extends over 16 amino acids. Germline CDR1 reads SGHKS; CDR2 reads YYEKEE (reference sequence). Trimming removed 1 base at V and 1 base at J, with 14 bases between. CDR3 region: CASSLSWVRPNTEAFF. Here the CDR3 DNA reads TGTGCCAGCAGCTTGTCTTGGGTACGGCCGAACACTGAAGCTTTCTTT.

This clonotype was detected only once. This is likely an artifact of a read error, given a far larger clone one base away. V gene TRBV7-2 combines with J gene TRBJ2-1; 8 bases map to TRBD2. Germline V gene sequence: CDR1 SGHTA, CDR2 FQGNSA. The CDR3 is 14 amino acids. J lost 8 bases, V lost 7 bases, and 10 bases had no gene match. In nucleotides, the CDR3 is TGTGCCAGCAACTCCCTCGGGACTAGGTATGAGCAGTTCTTC. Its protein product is CASNSLGTRYEQFF.

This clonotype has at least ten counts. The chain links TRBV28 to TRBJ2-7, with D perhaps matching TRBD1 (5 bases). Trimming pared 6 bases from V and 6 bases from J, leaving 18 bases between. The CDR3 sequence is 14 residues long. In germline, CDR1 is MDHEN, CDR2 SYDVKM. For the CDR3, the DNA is TGTGCCAGCAGCCTCGAGACAGATACCGCCGAGCAGTACTTC. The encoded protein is CASSLETDTAEQYF. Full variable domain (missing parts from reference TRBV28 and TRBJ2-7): DVKVTQSSRYLVKRTGEKVFLECVQDMDHENMFWYRQDPGLGLRLIYFSYDVKMKEKGDIPEGYSVSREKKERFSLILESASTNQTSMYLCASSLETDTAEQYFGPGTRLTVT.

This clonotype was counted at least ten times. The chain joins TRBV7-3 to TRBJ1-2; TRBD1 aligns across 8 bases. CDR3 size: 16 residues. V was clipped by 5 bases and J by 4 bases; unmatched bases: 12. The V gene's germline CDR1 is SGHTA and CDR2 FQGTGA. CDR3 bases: TGTGCCAGCAGCCTTACGGACAGGGCGAGATGCTATGGCTACACCTTC. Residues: CASSLTDRARCYGYTF.

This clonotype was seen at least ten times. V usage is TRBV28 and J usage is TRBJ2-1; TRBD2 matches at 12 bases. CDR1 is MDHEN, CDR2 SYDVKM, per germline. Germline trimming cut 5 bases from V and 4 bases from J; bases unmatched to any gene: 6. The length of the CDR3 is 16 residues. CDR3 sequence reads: CASSPSGLAGYNEQFF. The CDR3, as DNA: TGTGCCAGCAGTCCCTCGGGACTAGCGGGTTACAATGAGCAGTTCTTC.

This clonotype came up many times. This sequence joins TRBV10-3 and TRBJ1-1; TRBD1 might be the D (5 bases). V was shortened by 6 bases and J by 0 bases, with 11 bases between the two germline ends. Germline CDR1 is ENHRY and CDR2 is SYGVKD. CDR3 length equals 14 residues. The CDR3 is CAIRPGRVNTEAFF. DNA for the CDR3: TGTGCCATCAGACCGGGACGCGTGAACACTGAAGCTTTCTTT.

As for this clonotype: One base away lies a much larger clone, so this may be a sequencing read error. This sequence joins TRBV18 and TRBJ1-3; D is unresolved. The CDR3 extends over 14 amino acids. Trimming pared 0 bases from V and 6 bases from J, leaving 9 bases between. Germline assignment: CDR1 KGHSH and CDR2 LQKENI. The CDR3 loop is CASSPPATENTIYF. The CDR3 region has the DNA TGTGCCAGCTCACCACCGGCAACGGAAAACACCATATATTTT. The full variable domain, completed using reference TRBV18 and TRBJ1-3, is NAGVMQNPRHLVRRRGQEARLRCSPMKGHSHVYWYRQLPEEGLKFMVYLQKENIIDESGMPKERFSAEFPKEGPSILRIQQVVRGDSAAYFCASSPPATENTIYFGEGSWLTVV.

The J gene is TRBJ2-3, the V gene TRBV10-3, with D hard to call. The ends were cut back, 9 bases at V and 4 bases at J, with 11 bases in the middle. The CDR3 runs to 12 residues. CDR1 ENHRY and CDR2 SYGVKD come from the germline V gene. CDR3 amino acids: CAINNPADTQYF. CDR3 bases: TGTGCCATAAATAACCCGGCAGATACGCAGTATTTT.

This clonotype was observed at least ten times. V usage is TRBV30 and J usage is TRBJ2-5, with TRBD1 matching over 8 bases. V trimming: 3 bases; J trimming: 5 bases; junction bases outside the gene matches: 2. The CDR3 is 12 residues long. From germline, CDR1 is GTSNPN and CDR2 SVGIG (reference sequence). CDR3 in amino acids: CAWRTGAETQYF. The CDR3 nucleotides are TGTGCCTGGAGGACAGGGGCCGAGACCCAGTACTTC.

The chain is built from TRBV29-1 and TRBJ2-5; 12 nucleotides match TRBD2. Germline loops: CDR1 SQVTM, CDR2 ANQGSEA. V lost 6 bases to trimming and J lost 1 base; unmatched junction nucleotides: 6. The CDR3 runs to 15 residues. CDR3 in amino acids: CSVTGTSGLQETQYF. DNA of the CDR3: TGCAGCGTAACGGGGACTAGCGGGCTCCAAGAGACCCAGTACTTC.

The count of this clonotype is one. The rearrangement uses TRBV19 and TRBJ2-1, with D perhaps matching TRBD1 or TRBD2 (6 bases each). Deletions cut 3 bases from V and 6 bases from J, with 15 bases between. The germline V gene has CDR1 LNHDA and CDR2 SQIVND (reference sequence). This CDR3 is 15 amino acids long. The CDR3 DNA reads TGTGCCAGTAGTATTTTTGCCAGGGGAGGCAATGAGCAGTTCTTC. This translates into CASSIFARGGNEQFF.

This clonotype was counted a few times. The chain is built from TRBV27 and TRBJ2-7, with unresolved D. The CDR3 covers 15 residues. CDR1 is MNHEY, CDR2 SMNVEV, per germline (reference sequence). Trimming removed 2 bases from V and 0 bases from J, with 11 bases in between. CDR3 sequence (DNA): TGTGCCAGCAGTTTAAAGGCCTTCTCCTCCTACGAGCAGTACTTC. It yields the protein CASSLKAFSSYEQYF.

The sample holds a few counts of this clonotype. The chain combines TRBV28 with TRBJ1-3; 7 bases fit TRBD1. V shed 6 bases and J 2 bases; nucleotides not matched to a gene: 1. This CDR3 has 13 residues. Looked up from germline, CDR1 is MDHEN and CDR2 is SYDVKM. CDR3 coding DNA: TGTGCCAGCAGAGGGACAGCTGGAAACACCATATATTTT. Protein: CASRGTAGNTIYF.

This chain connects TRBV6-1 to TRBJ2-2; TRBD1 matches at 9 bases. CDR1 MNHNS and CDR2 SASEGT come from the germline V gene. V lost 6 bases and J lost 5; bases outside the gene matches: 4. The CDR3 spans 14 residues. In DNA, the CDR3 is TGTGCCAGCAGGGAGACAGGGGGAACCGGGGAGCTGTTTTTT. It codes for CASRETGGTGELFF.

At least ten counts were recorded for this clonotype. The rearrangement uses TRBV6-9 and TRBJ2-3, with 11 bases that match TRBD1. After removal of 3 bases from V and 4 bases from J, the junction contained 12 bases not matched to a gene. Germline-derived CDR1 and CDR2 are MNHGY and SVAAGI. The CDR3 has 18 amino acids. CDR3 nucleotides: TGTGCCAGCAGTTACGCTTACGTAAGGGACAGGGGGGCAGATACGCAGTATTTT. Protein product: CASSYAYVRDRGADTQYF.

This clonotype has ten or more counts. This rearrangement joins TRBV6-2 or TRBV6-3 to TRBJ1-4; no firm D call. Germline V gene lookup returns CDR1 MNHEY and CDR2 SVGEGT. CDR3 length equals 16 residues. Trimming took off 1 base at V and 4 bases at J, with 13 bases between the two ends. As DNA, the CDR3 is TGTGCCAGCAGTTACTGGATGGCGGCGGATAATGAAAAACTGTTTTTT. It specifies CASSYWMAADNEKLFF.

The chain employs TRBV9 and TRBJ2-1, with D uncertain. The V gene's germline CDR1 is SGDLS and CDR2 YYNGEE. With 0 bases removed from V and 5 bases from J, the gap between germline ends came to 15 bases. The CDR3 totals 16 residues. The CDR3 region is CASSVVWSDPNNEQFF. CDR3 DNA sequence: TGTGCCAGCAGCGTAGTATGGTCGGACCCTAACAATGAGCAGTTCTTC.

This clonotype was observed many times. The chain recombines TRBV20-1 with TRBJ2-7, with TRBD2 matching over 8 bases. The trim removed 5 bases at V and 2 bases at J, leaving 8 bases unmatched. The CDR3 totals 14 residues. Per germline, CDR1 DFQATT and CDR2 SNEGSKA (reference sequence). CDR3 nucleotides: TGCAGTGCTTTGAGCGGGAGTCCTCCCTACGAGCAGTACTTC. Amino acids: CSALSGSPPYEQYF.

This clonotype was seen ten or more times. The chain's CDR3 is CASSEAGSDEQFF. The CDR3 DNA reads as TGTGCCAGCAGTGAAGCGGGCAGCGACGAGCAGTTCTTC. The rearrangement joins TRBV6-1 to TRBJ2-1; D gene unclear. This CDR3 is 13 amino acids long. V lost 0 bases, J lost 10 bases, and 10 bases lay in between. Germline V CDR1 and CDR2: MNHNS, SASEGT.

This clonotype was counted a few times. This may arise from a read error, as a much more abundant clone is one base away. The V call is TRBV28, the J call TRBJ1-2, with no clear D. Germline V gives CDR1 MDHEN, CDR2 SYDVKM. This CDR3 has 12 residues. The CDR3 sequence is CASSGVVDGHTF. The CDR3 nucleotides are TGTGCCAGCAGTGGGGTAGTGGATGGCCACACCTTC.

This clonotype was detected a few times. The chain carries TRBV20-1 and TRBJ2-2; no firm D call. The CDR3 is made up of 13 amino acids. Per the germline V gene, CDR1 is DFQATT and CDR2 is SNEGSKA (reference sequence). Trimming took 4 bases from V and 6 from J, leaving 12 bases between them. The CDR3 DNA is TGCAGTGCTAATCTCCCGCGAGCCGGGGAGCTGTTTTTT. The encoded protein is CSANLPRAGELFF.

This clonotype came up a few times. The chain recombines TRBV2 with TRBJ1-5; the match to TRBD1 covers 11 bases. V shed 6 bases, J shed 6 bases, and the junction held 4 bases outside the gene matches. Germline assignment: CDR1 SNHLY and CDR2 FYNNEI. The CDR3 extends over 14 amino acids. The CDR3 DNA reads TGTGCCAGCAGCTTGGGACAGGGGGTTCAGCCCCAGCATTTT. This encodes CASSLGQGVQPQHF.